The clone carrying this TCR beta chain was picked up one time. This entry is derived from a study of PD-L1 blockade in urothelial cancer. On the study more broadly: Blood was tested 3 weeks (second dose) and 6 weeks into treatment. There were a median of around 140,000 T cells in blood samples.

Sample time point: pretreatment peripheral blood. All patients handed over anywhere from 1 to 8 samples, pretreatment and on-treatment. The assay was immunoSEQ multiplex PCR, and TCRdb's table has in-frame clones only and misses some. The sample has about 95,000 clones, over 75% seen once. The CDR3 is made up of 14 amino acids. Germline trimming cut 1 base from V and 7 bases from J; bases unmatched to any gene: 1. CDR1 SGHDT and CDR2 YYEEEE come from the germline V gene. The sequence was obtained from a man aged 55 to 69 with urothelial cancer. The V and J genes are TRBV5-6 and TRBJ2-1, with 11 bases matching TRBD2. Sequences were derived from PBMCs, sampled around atezolizumab (anti-PD-L1) treatment. The CDR3 sequence: CASSLPSGRNEQFF. Written as DNA, the CDR3 is TGTGCCAGCAGCTTGCCTAGCGGGAGGAATGAGCAGTTCTTC.